The rows below give T cell receptor beta chains drawn from one sample of a study of T cells in Graves' hyperthyroidism and ophthalmopathy. TCRdb redid the calling of the multiplex PCR reads with MiXCR, one entry per CDR3 protein. The table shows roughly 500,000 distinct CDR3 sequences, with around 50% occurring only once. Sequenced sample: peripheral blood or thyroid tissue (not recorded which). The receptors were gathered from an adult woman with Graves' disease, either hyperthyroidism or ophthalmopathy (not recorded which). The CDR3 runs from the conserved cysteine through the conserved F or W. The order of the fields is CDR3 protein, CDR3 DNA, clone size, D gene, V gene, J gene. A D gene is named only where the DNA matches it firmly. Only part of the rows carry a size: once, few, many, or a class if the clone is expanded.

cdr3_aa: CSVGRTVDYEQYF
cdr3_nt: TGCAGCGTTGGGAGGACGGTAGACTACGAGCAGTACTTC
clone_size: -
d_call: -
v_call: TRBV29-1
j_call: TRBJ2-7

cdr3_aa: CASSSGLRGYTF
cdr3_nt: TGTGCCAGCAGCTCAGGGTTACGGGGCTACACCTTC
clone_size: -
d_call: -
v_call: TRBV7-6
j_call: TRBJ1-2

cdr3_aa: CASSYLGAAGEQYF
cdr3_nt: TGTGCCAGCAGTTACCTGGGGGCGGCGGGTGAGCAGTACTTC
clone_size: few
d_call: -
v_call: TRBV6-1
j_call: TRBJ2-7

cdr3_aa: CASRTGQGAYEQYF
cdr3_nt: TGTGCCAGCAGGACGGGACAGGGGGCCTACGAGCAGTACTTC
clone_size: -
d_call: TRBD1
v_call: TRBV6-1
j_call: TRBJ2-7

cdr3_aa: CAISEGNTGELFF
cdr3_nt: TGTGCCATCAGTGAGGGGAACACCGGGGAGCTGTTTTTT
clone_size: -
d_call: -
v_call: TRBV10-3
j_call: TRBJ2-2

cdr3_aa: CASSRTTANTEAFF
cdr3_nt: TGTGCCAGCAGCCGGACGACAGCGAACACTGAAGCTTTCTTT
clone_size: -
d_call: -
v_call: TRBV14
j_call: TRBJ1-1

cdr3_aa: CASITTQETQYF
cdr3_nt: TGTGCCAGCATCACGACCCAAGAGACCCAGTACTTC
clone_size: many
d_call: -
v_call: TRBV7-3
j_call: TRBJ2-5

cdr3_aa: CASGTETNSPLHF
cdr3_nt: TGTGCCAGCGGGACAGAAACTAATTCACCCCTCCACTTT
clone_size: -
d_call: TRBD1
v_call: TRBV6-1
j_call: TRBJ1-6

cdr3_aa: CASSLASASYEQYF
cdr3_nt: TGTGCCAGCAGCTTGGCCAGTGCCTCCTACGAGCAGTACTTC
clone_size: -
d_call: -
v_call: TRBV5-1
j_call: TRBJ2-7

cdr3_aa: CASSFTPGQLTPTYEQYF
cdr3_nt: TGTGCCAGCAGTTTTACCCCGGGACAACTTACACCGACCTACGAGCAGTACTTC
clone_size: -
d_call: -
v_call: TRBV7-9
j_call: TRBJ2-7

cdr3_aa: CASSYGALYEQYF
cdr3_nt: TGTGCCAGCAGTTACGGGGCCCTCTACGAGCAGTACTTC
clone_size: many
d_call: -
v_call: TRBV12-3/TRBV12-4
j_call: TRBJ2-7

cdr3_aa: CASSPLTTWETQYF
cdr3_nt: TGTGCCAGCAGCCCCCTTACTACCTGGGAGACCCAGTACTTC
clone_size: many
d_call: -
v_call: TRBV6-2/TRBV6-3
j_call: TRBJ2-5

cdr3_aa: CSAMPGAQYF
cdr3_nt: TGCAGTGCTATGCCAGGGGCCCAGTACTTC
clone_size: -
d_call: -
v_call: TRBV20-1
j_call: TRBJ2-5

cdr3_aa: CSLAGGPSGELFF
cdr3_nt: TGCAGTTTAGCGGGAGGGCCCTCCGGGGAGCTGTTTTTT
clone_size: -
d_call: TRBD2
v_call: TRBV29-1
j_call: TRBJ2-2

cdr3_aa: CASSQGASETYEQYF
cdr3_nt: TGCGCCAGCAGCCAAGGAGCTAGCGAGACCTACGAGCAGTACTTC
clone_size: many
d_call: -
v_call: TRBV4-1
j_call: TRBJ2-7

cdr3_aa: CSARDRTEGSYEQYF
cdr3_nt: TGCAGTGCTAGAGATCGAACTGAGGGGTCCTACGAGCAGTACTTC
clone_size: many
d_call: -
v_call: TRBV20-1
j_call: TRBJ2-7

cdr3_aa: CASSAPGGDEKLFF
cdr3_nt: TGTGCCAGCAGTGCCCCAGGGGGCGATGAAAAACTGTTTTTT
clone_size: few
d_call: TRBD1
v_call: TRBV25-1
j_call: TRBJ1-4

cdr3_aa: CARGPSGLGSPLHF
cdr3_nt: TGTGCCCGTGGGCCGTCAGGGCTGGGTTCACCCCTCCACTTT
clone_size: once
d_call: -
v_call: TRBV7-9
j_call: TRBJ1-6

cdr3_aa: CASSPSGSSGNTIYF
cdr3_nt: TGTGCTAGCAGCCCCTCCGGTTCCTCTGGAAACACCATATATTTT
clone_size: many
d_call: -
v_call: TRBV7-7
j_call: TRBJ1-3

cdr3_aa: CASSEDRAYSPLHF
cdr3_nt: TGCGCCAGCAGTGAAGACAGGGCCTATTCACCCCTCCACTTT
clone_size: -
d_call: TRBD1
v_call: TRBV10-2
j_call: TRBJ1-6

cdr3_aa: CASTGPTGAGETQYF
cdr3_nt: TGTGCCAGCACCGGACCGACAGGGGCGGGGGAGACCCAGTACTTC
clone_size: -
d_call: TRBD1
v_call: TRBV2
j_call: TRBJ2-5

cdr3_aa: CASRLSLNSYGQYF
cdr3_nt: TGTGCCAGCAGGCTGTCTTTGAACTCCTACGGGCAGTACTTC
clone_size: -
d_call: -
v_call: TRBV7-9
j_call: TRBJ2-7

cdr3_aa: CASSRGPAETQYF
cdr3_nt: TGTGCCAGCAGTAGAGGTCCGGCGGAGACCCAGTACTTC
clone_size: few
d_call: -
v_call: TRBV7-9
j_call: TRBJ2-5

cdr3_aa: CASIVGNNGNQPQHF
cdr3_nt: TGCGCCAGCATTGTGGGGAACAATGGCAATCAGCCCCAGCATTTT
clone_size: many
d_call: -
v_call: TRBV10-1
j_call: TRBJ1-5

cdr3_aa: CASSSPPDREQDGYTF
cdr3_nt: TGTGCCAGCAGCTCCCCACCGGACAGGGAGCAGGATGGCTACACCTTC
clone_size: -
d_call: TRBD1
v_call: TRBV5-6
j_call: TRBJ1-2

cdr3_aa: CASRGTGELNTEAFF
cdr3_nt: TGTGCCAGCAGGGGGACAGGGGAACTGAACACTGAAGCTTTCTTT
clone_size: once
d_call: TRBD1
v_call: TRBV25-1
j_call: TRBJ1-1

cdr3_aa: CASREPRARGKKLFF
cdr3_nt: TGTGCCAGCAGGGAGCCTCGGGCGCGGGGAAAAAAACTGTTTTTT
clone_size: -
d_call: -
v_call: TRBV2
j_call: TRBJ1-4

cdr3_aa: CSAREPAWATSRGYTF
cdr3_nt: TGCAGTGCTAGAGAACCGGCGTGGGCGACATCCCGGGGCTACACCTTC
clone_size: many
d_call: -
v_call: TRBV20-1
j_call: TRBJ1-2

cdr3_aa: CATSDSGELFF
cdr3_nt: TGTGCCACCAGTGATTCCGGGGAGCTGTTTTTT
clone_size: -
d_call: -
v_call: TRBV24-1
j_call: TRBJ2-2

cdr3_aa: CVSSTYLDTETQYF
cdr3_nt: TGTGTCAGCAGCACCTACCTAGATACAGAGACCCAGTACTTC
clone_size: -
d_call: -
v_call: TRBV2
j_call: TRBJ2-5

cdr3_aa: CASSEATGFNYGYTF
cdr3_nt: TGTGCCAGCAGTGAAGCTACAGGGTTTAACTATGGCTACACCTTC
clone_size: -
d_call: -
v_call: TRBV7-2
j_call: TRBJ1-2

cdr3_aa: CSAIRLAGTQYF
cdr3_nt: TGCAGTGCTATAAGACTAGCCGGGACCCAGTACTTC
clone_size: many
d_call: TRBD2
v_call: TRBV20-1
j_call: TRBJ2-5